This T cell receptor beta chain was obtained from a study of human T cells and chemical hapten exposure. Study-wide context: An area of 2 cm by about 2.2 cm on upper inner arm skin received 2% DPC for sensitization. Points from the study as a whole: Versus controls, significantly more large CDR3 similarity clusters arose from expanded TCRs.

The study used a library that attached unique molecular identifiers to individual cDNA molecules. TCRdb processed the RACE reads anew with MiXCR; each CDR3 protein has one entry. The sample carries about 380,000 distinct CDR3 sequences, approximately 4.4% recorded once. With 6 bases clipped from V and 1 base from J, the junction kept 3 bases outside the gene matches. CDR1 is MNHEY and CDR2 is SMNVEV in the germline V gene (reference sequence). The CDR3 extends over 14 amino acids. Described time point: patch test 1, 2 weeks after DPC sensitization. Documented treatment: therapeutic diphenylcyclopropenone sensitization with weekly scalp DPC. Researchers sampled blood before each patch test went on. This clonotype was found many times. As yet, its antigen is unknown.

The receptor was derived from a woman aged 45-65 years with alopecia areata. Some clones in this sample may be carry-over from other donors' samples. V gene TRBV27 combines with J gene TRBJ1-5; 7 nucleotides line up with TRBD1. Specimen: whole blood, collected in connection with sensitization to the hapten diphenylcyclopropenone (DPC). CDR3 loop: CASRRGQSNQPQHF. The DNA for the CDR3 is TGTGCCAGCAGAAGGGGACAGAGCAATCAGCCCCAGCATTTT.